The rows below give T cell receptor beta chains drawn from one sample of a study of T cells after yellow fever vaccination. MiXCR was run by TCRdb on the 5' RACE reads, yielding one entry per CDR3 protein. The sample gives tens of thousands of distinct CDR3 sequences, about 6.6% of which show up once; around 32% is in the top ten. The specimen comprised CD8+ T cells sorted from PBMCs, sampled 4 to 6 days after the first yellow fever vaccination. Source of these receptors: a man between 18 and 35 years old who received the YFV17D yellow fever vaccine. Both conserved end residues are part of each CDR3. A D gene is named only where the DNA matches it firmly. Clone size is given for some rows only: seen once, a few or many times, or a class if the clone is expanded.

d_call	v_call	clone_size	j_call	cdr3_aa	cdr3_nt
NA	TRBV6-5	few	TRBJ2-2	CASSYLGLGTGELFF	TGTGCCAGCAGTTACCTGGGACTGGGCACCGGGGAGCTGTTTTTT
NA	TRBV4-3	few	TRBJ2-6	CASSQEEWSGANVLTF	TGCGCCAGCAGCCAGGAGGAGTGGTCTGGGGCCAACGTCCTGACTTTC
NA	TRBV12-3/TRBV12-4	many	TRBJ1-1	CASSLYRGNTEAFF	TGTGCCAGCAGCCTGTATAGGGGGAACACTGAAGCTTTCTTT
NA	TRBV5-6	many	TRBJ2-5	CASSPPETQYF	TGTGCCAGCAGCCCGCCAGAGACCCAGTACTTC
NA	TRBV6-5	many	TRBJ2-2	CASSYVQGRGTGELFF	TGTGCCAGCAGTTACGTACAGGGGCGGGGCACCGGGGAGCTGTTTTTT
TRBD1	TRBV4-1	many	TRBJ2-5	CASSHQGGRDQETQYF	TGCGCCAGCAGCCACCAAGGGGGCAGAGACCAAGAGACCCAGTACTTC
NA	TRBV15	NA	TRBJ2-5	CPTSRDLGAGETQYF	TGTCCCACCAGCAGAGATCTGGGGGCGGGGGAGACCCAGTACTTC
TRBD1	TRBV5-5	few	TRBJ2-5	CASSGTGDQETQYF	TGTGCCAGCAGCGGGACAGGGGATCAAGAGACCCAGTACTTC
NA	TRBV3-1	many	TRBJ2-3	CASSQDEGERPTDTQYF	TGTGCCAGCAGCCAAGATGAAGGAGAGAGGCCCACAGATACGCAGTATTTT
TRBD1	TRBV10-3	many	TRBJ2-5	CAMPTGKEETQYF	TGTGCCATGCCGACAGGGAAGGAGGAGACCCAGTACTTC
NA	TRBV5-1	few	TRBJ1-1	CASSLGPGEATEAFF	TGCGCCAGCAGCTTGGGGCCCGGGGAGGCCACTGAAGCTTTCTTT
NA	TRBV7-9	once	TRBJ1-2	CPSSLSTGSRYGYTF	TGTCCCAGCAGCTTGAGCACAGGGTCTCGCTATGGCTACACCTTC
NA	TRBV29-1	many	TRBJ2-7	CSVESKGVYEQYF	TGCAGCGTTGAATCCAAGGGCGTCTACGAGCAGTACTTC
NA	TRBV27	many	TRBJ2-6	CASSLTSGANVLTF	TGTGCCAGCAGTTTGACCTCTGGGGCCAACGTCCTGACTTTC
NA	TRBV5-6	many	TRBJ1-5	CASSRQGFNQPQHF	TGTGCCAGCAGCCGCCAGGGGTTCAATCAGCCCCAGCATTTT
TRBD2	TRBV4-1	NA	TRBJ2-1	CASSPGLGNEQFF	TGCGCCAGCAGCCCAGGACTAGGCAATGAGCAGTTCTTC
NA	TRBV5-1	few	TRBJ1-1	CASSLNMGWTEAFF	TGCGCCAGCAGCCTAAACATGGGGTGGACTGAAGCTTTCTTT
NA	TRBV20-1	few	TRBJ1-6	CSASLSAGQDSPLHF	TGCAGTGCTAGCCTTTCGGCAGGGCAGGATTCACCCCTCCACTTT
NA	TRBV29-1	few	TRBJ2-5	CSVEANPGTQYF	TGCAGCGTTGAAGCCAACCCCGGGACCCAGTACTTC
TRBD2	TRBV27	few	TRBJ2-1	CASRAGVANNEQFF	TGTGCCAGCAGGGCGGGGGTAGCTAACAATGAGCAGTTCTTC
NA	TRBV4-1	many	TRBJ2-1	CASSQEIASYDEQFF	TGCGCCAGCAGCCAAGAGATCGCTAGCTACGATGAGCAGTTCTTC
NA	TRBV20-1	NA	TRBJ2-5	CSARNVLRDLGVQPQYF	TGCAGTGCTAGAAACGTCCTACGGGACCTCGGAGTGCAGCCCCAGTACTTC
NA	TRBV12-3/TRBV12-4	NA	TRBJ2-3	CASSFHGDITDTQYF	TGTGCCAGCAGTTTCCATGGGGACATCACAGATACGCAGTATTTT
NA	TRBV28	NA	TRBJ2-3	CASSGSQTSTDTQYF	TGTGCCAGCAGTGGATCCCAGACTAGCACAGATACGCAGTATTTT
NA	TRBV6-5	NA	TRBJ2-1	CASSYTRSSYNEQFF	TGTGCCAGCAGCTACACCCGGAGCTCCTACAATGAGCAGTTCTTC
NA	TRBV7-2	many	TRBJ2-5	CASSLYPGAYEETQYF	TGTGCCAGCAGCCTATATCCCGGGGCATACGAAGAGACCCAGTACTTC
NA	TRBV7-9	few	TRBJ2-7	CASSPPYAIYEQYF	TGTGCCAGCAGCCCCCCATACGCCATCTACGAGCAGTACTTC
NA	TRBV4-2	NA	TRBJ1-1	CASSQEDVMNTEAFF	TGTGCCAGCAGCCAAGAGGATGTGATGAACACTGAAGCTTTCTTT
TRBD1	TRBV6-1	many	TRBJ1-4	CASRQDRGGAANEKLFF	TGTGCCAGCAGACAAGACAGGGGCGGTGCGGCTAATGAAAAACTGTTTTTT
NA	TRBV28	few	TRBJ2-6	CASRDGAGYSGANVLTF	TGTGCCAGCAGGGATGGGGCGGGGTACTCTGGGGCCAACGTCCTGACTTTC
NA	TRBV6-1	few	TRBJ1-2	CASILRNSNYGYTF	TGTGCCAGCATACTTAGGAATAGCAACTATGGCTACACCTTC
NA	TRBV7-8	NA	TRBJ2-2	CASSYGRGGELFF	TGTGCCAGCAGTTATGGCCGGGGCGGGGAGCTGTTTTTT
NA	TRBV27	many	TRBJ2-3	CASSLLLGLSTDTQYF	TGTGCCAGCAGTTTATTGTTGGGTCTTAGCACAGATACGCAGTATTTT
TRBD1	TRBV7-9	NA	TRBJ2-7	CASSAGQGWYEQYF	TGTGCCAGCAGCGCAGGACAGGGCTGGTACGAGCAGTACTTC
NA	TRBV7-9	many	TRBJ1-1	CASSSNSPGVWDTEAFF	TGTGCCAGCAGCTCGAATTCCCCAGGGGTTTGGGACACTGAAGCTTTCTTT
TRBD1	TRBV4-3	many	TRBJ2-7	CASSQDWTGEPYEQYF	TGCGCCAGCAGCCAGGACTGGACAGGGGAACCCTACGAGCAGTACTTC
NA	TRBV7-6	many	TRBJ2-1	CASSLAPTSGNEQFF	TGTGCCAGCAGCTTAGCCCCTACCTCGGGCAATGAGCAGTTCTTC
TRBD1	TRBV5-1	many	TRBJ1-1	CASSPTVTGGTEAFF	TGCGCCAGCAGTCCTACCGTGACAGGGGGAACTGAAGCTTTCTTT
NA	TRBV20-1	NA	TRBJ1-6	CSARGPSGRHRNSPLHF	TGCAGTGCTAGAGGCCCCTCCGGGAGGCATAGGAATTCACCCCTCCACTTT
NA	TRBV29-1	many	TRBJ2-3	CSVDAGSVGDTQYF	TGCAGCGTTGACGCAGGGAGTGTTGGGGATACGCAGTATTTT
NA	TRBV12-3/TRBV12-4	NA	TRBJ1-5	CASSTGVNQPQHF	TGTGCCAGCAGTACGGGAGTCAATCAGCCCCAGCATTTT
TRBD1	TRBV4-3	few	TRBJ1-2	CASSQDRTGGRHYGYTF	TGCGCCAGCAGCCAAGATAGAACAGGGGGAAGACACTATGGCTACACCTTC
TRBD2	TRBV9	many	TRBJ2-3	CASSPGTSGGPTDTQYF	TGTGCCAGCAGCCCCGGGACTAGCGGGGGGCCCACAGATACGCAGTATTTT
TRBD2	TRBV4-2	NA	TRBJ2-3	CASSPTPLGTSGYTQYF	TGTGCCAGCAGCCCCACTCCCCTCGGGACTAGCGGTTATACGCAGTATTTT
TRBD1	TRBV5-1	few	TRBJ2-5	CASSRSSWTGQETQYF	TGCGCCAGCAGCCGATCGTCTTGGACAGGCCAAGAGACCCAGTACTTC
NA	TRBV27	few	TRBJ2-3	CASSPYPDTQYF	TGTGCCAGCAGTCCCTACCCAGATACGCAGTATTTT
NA	TRBV6-4	NA	TRBJ2-1	CASSNRDGNNEQFF	TGTGCCAGCAGCAACCGGGACGGAAACAATGAGCAGTTCTTC
NA	TRBV5-1	few	TRBJ1-5	CASSFQPNQPQHF	TGCGCCAGCAGCTTCCAGCCCAATCAGCCCCAGCATTTT
NA	TRBV28	NA	TRBJ2-3	CASRDIADTQYF	TGTGCCAGCAGAGACATAGCAGATACGCAGTATTTT
NA	TRBV20-1	many	TRBJ2-3	CSASRPPRTDTQYF	TGCAGTGCTAGCCGGCCACCGAGGACCGATACGCAGTATTTT
NA	TRBV18	many	TRBJ2-5	CASCDFQETQYF	TGTGCCAGCTGTGACTTTCAAGAGACCCAGTACTTC
NA	TRBV7-9	many	TRBJ1-2	CASTPEVGGNYGYTF	TGTGCCAGCACCCCCGAGGTGGGGGGAAACTATGGCTACACCTTC
TRBD1	TRBV29-1	few	TRBJ1-2	CSVSAGGVGYTF	TGCAGCGTTTCGGCAGGGGGCGTTGGCTACACCTTC
NA	TRBV9	NA	TRBJ1-5	CASSGRDGHLYQPQHF	TGTGCCAGCAGCGGGCGAGACGGACACCTATATCAGCCCCAGCATTTT
NA	TRBV6-5	many	TRBJ2-7	CASSYSAGGDGYF	TGTGCCAGCAGTTACTCGGCGGGCGGGGATGGGTACTTC